This T cell receptor beta chain is drawn from a study of blood T cell repertoires in COVID-19. On the study more broadly: The United States, Italy and Spain provided the acute and convalescent COVID-19 samples. In each case, the material was cDNA or gDNA derived from T cells, B-cell-depleted T cells, or PBMCs.

Germline V gene lookup returns CDR1 MDHEN and CDR2 SYDVKM. Between the trimmed V and J ends, which lost 5 bases and 2 bases, there was a span of 12 bases. This CDR3 contains 14 residues. Methods used by the authors: Amplification from reference gene primers served as the basis for estimated nucleated cell counts. Profiling relied on immunoSEQ multiplex PCR, and the TCRdb table lists in-frame clones only, not all of them. The DNA was the basis for D and trimming; V, J and clone size are from that table. The sample lists 150,000 to 200,000 clones; around nine tenths were seen once. The chain joins TRBV28 to TRBJ2-5; perhaps TRBD1 as D (6 bases). Sample: peripheral blood. The sequence came from a man aged 40-49 years with active or convalescent COVID-19. The CDR3 DNA reads as TGTGCCAGCAGTGGGACAAACGGACAAGAGACCCAGTACTTC. Its translation: CASSGTNGQETQYF.